This T cell receptor (beta chain) stems from a study of T cells in Graves' hyperthyroidism and ophthalmopathy. Amplified TCR beta CDR3 regions derived from RNA transcripts. The TCR CDR3 was amplified in a first-round RT-PCR using the HTBI primer set. TCRdb analysed the multiplex PCR reads with MiXCR anew, one entry per CDR3 protein. In the table there are 100,000 to 140,000 distinct CDR3 sequences, approximately 16% of which are singletons. In this sample, this clonotype turned up many times. Germline V gene data show CDR1 as MDHEN and CDR2 as SYDVKM. V was clipped by 3 bases and J by 0 bases, with 11 bases between them. This CDR3 contains 15 residues.

The TCR originated in a woman in her fifties or sixties with Graves' hyperthyroidism. The chain recombines TRBV28 with TRBJ2-5; TRBD2 is a possible D gene (5 bases). The sample consisted of blood. The CDR3 protein is CASSFEGRYQETQYF. DNA of the CDR3: TGTGCCAGCAGTTTTGAGGGCCGGTACCAAGAGACCCAGTACTTC.